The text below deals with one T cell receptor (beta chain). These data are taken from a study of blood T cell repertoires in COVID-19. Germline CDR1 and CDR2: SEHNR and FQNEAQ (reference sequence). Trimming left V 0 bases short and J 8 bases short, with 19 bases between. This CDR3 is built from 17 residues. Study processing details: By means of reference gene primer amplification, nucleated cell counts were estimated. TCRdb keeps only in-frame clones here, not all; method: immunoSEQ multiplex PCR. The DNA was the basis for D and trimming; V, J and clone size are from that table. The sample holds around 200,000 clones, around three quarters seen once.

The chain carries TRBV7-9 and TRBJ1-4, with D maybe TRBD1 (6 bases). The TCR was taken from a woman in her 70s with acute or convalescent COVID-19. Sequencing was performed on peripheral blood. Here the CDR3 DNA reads TGTGCCAGCAGCTTAGCAAGGGGGGGCCCCGTGGAGGAAAAACTGTTTTTT. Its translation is CASSLARGGPVEEKLFF.